The 2 T cell receptor beta chains reported below all come from one sample, sequenced in a study of tumor-infiltrating lymphocytes in primary liver carcinoma. The input was 400 to 500 ng total RNA; TCR beta cDNA was made from it with a constant-region primer. Libraries for TCR beta were built through three nested multiplex PCR rounds, which together made up a slightly modified ARM-PCR procedure. A C-beta reverse primer and TRBV1-TRBV30 forward primers served in each of the first two PCR rounds, at about 10 cycles apiece. TCRdb fed the multiplex PCR reads into MiXCR, producing one record per CDR3 protein. Here the sample spans hundreds of thousands of distinct CDR3 sequences, almost 60% being singletons. The blood RNA (from unsorted whole blood) was obtained, and germline DNA was also extracted. Material: peripheral blood. Receptors were obtained from a woman aged 25 to 39 with primary liver carcinoma and hepatitis B virus infection.

The chain employs TRBV5-6 and TRBJ2-7, with a tentative D call TRBD2 (6 bases). Trimming cost V 2 bases and J 5 bases, with 20 bases left between them. The CDR3 is made up of 16 amino acids. Germline-derived CDR1 and CDR2 are SGHDT and YYEEEE. The CDR3, as DNA: TGTGCCAGCAGCTTTAGACTAGTGAGCCGCAGTAACGAGCAGTACTTC. Translated, it gives CASSFRLVSRSNEQYF.

In its sample, this clonotype was seen many times. V is TRBV4-3 and J is TRBJ1-2, with D perhaps matching TRBD1 (6 bases). The V gene's germline CDR1 is LGHNA and CDR2 YSLEER. V lost 2 bases, J lost 4 bases, and 14 bases lay in between. This CDR3 has 15 residues. The CDR3 protein is CASSQTLGALYGYTF. The CDR3 DNA follows: TGCGCCAGCAGCCAAACTCTGGGGGCCCTCTATGGCTACACCTTC.